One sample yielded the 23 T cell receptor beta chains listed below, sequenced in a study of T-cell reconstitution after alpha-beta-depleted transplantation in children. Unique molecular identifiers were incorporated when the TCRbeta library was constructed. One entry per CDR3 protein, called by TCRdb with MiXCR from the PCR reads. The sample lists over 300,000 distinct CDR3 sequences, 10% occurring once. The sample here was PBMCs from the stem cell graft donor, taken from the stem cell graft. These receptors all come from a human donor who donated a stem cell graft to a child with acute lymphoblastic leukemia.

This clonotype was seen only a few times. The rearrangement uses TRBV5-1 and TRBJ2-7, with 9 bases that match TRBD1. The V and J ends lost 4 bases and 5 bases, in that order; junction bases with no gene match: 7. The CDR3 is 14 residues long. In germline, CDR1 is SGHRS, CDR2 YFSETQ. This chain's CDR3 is CASSDTGGADEQYF. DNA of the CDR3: TGCGCCAGCAGCGACACAGGGGGCGCGGACGAGCAGTACTTC.

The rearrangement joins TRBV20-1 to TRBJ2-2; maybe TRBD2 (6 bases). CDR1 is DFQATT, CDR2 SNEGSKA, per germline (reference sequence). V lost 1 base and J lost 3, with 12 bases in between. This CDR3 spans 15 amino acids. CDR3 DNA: TGCAGTGCTAGAGCCGCGGGAACGGACACCGGGGAGCTGTTTTTT. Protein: CSARAAGTDTGELFF.

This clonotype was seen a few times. The CDR3 sequence is CASSFPPSASGANVLTF. As DNA, the CDR3 is TGTGCCAGCAGCTTTCCCCCGTCGGCCTCCGGGGCCAACGTCCTGACTTTC. The chain joins TRBV7-3 to TRBJ2-6; D is uncertain. The CDR3 is made up of 17 amino acids. V was clipped by 3 bases and J by 4 bases, with 16 bases between them. Germline V gives CDR1 SGHTA, CDR2 FQGTGA.

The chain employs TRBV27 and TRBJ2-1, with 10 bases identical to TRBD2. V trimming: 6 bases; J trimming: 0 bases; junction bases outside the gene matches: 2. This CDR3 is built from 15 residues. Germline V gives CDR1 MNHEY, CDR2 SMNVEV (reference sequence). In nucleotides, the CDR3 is TGTGCCAGCAGCGCTAGCGGGGGCTCCTACAATGAGCAGTTCTTC. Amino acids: CASSASGGSYNEQFF.

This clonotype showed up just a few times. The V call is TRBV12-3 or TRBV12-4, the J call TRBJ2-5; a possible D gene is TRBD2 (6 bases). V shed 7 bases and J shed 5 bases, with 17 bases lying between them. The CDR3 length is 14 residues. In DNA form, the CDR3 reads TGTGCCAGCACCCCGCGGGGTCTTCGGGAGACCCAGTACTTC. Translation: CASTPRGLRETQYF.

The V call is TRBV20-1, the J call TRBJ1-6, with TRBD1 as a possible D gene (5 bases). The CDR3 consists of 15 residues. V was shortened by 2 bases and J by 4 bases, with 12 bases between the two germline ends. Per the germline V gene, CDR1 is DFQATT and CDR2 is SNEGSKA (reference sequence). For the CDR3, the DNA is TGCAGTGCTAGACCCGGGACGGATTATAATTCACCCCTCCACTTT. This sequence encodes CSARPGTDYNSPLHF.

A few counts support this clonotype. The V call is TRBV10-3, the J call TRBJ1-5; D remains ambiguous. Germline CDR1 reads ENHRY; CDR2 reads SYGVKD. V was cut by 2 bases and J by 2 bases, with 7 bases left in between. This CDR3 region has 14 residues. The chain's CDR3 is CAISEDGRNQPQHF. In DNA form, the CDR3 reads TGTGCCATCAGTGAGGACGGACGCAATCAGCCCCAGCATTTT.

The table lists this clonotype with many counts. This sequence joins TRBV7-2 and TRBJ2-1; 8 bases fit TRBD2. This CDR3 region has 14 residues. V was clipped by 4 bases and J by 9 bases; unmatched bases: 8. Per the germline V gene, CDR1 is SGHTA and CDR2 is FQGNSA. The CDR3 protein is CASSSAGLGFEQFF. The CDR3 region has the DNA TGTGCCAGCAGCTCTGCGGGACTAGGTTTTGAGCAGTTCTTC.

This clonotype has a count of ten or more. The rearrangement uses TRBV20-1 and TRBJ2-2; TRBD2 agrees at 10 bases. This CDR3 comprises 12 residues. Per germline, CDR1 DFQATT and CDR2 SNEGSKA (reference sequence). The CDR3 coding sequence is TGCAGCCCCCTTAGCGGGAGGGGGGAGCTGTTTTTT. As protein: CSPLSGRGELFF.

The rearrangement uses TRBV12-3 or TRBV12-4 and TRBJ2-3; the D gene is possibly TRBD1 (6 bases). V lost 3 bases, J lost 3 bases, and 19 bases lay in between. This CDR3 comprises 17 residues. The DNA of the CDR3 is TGTGCCAGCAGTTTCGGCGCGGGCCAGGGGATAACAGATACGCAGTATTTT. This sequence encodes CASSFGAGQGITDTQYF.

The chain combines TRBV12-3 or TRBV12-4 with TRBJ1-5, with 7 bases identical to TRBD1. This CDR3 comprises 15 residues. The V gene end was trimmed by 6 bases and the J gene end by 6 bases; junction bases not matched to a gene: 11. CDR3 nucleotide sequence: TGTGCCAGCAGAAGAGAGGGGGCGAGGGGTCAGCCCCAGCATTTT. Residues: CASRREGARGQPQHF.

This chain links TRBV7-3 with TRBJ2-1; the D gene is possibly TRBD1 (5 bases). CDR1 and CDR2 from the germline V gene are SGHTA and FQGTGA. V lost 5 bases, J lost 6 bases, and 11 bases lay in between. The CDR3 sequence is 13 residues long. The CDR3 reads CASSPRQGNEQFF. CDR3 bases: TGTGCCAGCAGCCCTCGGCAGGGCAATGAGCAGTTCTTC. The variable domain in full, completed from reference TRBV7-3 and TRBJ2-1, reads GAGVSQTPSNKVTEKGKYVELRCDPISGHTALYWYRQSLGQGPEFLIYFQGTGAADDSGLPNDRFFAVRPEGSVSTLKIQRTERGDSAVYLCASSPRQGNEQFFGPGTRLTVL.

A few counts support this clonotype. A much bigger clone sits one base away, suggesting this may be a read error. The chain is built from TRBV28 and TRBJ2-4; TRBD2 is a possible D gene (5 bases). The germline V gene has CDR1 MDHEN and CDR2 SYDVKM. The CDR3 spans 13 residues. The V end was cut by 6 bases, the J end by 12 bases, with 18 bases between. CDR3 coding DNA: TGTGCCAGCAGACAGACACTTGAGGGCAGTCAGTACTTC. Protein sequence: CASRQTLEGSQYF.

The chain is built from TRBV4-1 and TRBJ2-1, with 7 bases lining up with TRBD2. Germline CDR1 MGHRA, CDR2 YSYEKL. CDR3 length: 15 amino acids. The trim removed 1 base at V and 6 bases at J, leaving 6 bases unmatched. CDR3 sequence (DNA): TGCGCCAGCAGCCAAGTGACGGGAGGAAGCAATGAGCAGTTCTTC. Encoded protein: CASSQVTGGSNEQFF.

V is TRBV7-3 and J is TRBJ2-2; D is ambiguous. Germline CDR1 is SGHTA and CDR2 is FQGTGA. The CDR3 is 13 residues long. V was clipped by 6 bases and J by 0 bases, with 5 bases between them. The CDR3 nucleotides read TGTGCCAGCAGGGAGCCGAACACCGGGGAGCTGTTTTTT. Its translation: CASREPNTGELFF.

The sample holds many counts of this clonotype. CDR3 region: CASSLGESYTEAFF. The CDR3 DNA is TGCGCCAGCAGCTTGGGGGAAAGTTACACTGAAGCTTTCTTT. The chain combines TRBV5-1 with TRBJ1-1; the D is unclear. V gave up 0 bases and J gave up 3 bases, with 9 bases separating them. In germline, CDR1 is SGHRS, CDR2 YFSETQ. This CDR3 region has 14 residues.

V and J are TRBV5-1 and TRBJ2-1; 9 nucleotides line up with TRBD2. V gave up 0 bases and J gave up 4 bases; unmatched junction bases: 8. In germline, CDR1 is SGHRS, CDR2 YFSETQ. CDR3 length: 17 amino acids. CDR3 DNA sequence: TGCGCCAGCAGCTTGGCGGGCCAGACTAGCGGTTACAATGAGCAGTTCTTC. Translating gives CASSLAGQTSGYNEQFF.

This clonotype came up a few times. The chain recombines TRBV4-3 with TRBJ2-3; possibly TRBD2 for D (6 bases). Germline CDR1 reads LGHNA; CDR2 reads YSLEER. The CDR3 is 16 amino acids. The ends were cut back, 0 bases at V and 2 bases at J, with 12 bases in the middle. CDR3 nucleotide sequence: TGCGCCAGCAGCCAAGATATCGGGAGTCCCACAGATACGCAGTATTTT. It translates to CASSQDIGSPTDTQYF.

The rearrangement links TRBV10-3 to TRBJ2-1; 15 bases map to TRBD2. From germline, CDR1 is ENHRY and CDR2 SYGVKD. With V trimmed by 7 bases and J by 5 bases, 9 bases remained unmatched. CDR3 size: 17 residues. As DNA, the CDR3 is TGTGCCATCAAGCGGACTAGCGGGAGGGCCGCGGACAATGAGCAGTTCTTC. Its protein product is CAIKRTSGRAADNEQFF.

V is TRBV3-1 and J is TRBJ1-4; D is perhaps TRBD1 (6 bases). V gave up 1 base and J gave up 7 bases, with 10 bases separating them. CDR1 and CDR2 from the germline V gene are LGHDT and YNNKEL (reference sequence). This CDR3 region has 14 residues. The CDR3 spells CASSQVTGTEKLFF. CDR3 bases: TGTGCCAGCAGCCAAGTTACAGGGACTGAAAAACTGTTTTTT.

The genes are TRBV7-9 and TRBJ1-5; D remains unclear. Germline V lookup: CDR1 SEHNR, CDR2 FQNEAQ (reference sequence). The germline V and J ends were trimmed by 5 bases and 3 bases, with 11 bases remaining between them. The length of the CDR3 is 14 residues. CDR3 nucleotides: TGTGCCAGCAGCCCCGGACGCCCCAATCAGCCCCAGCATTTT. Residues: CASSPGRPNQPQHF.

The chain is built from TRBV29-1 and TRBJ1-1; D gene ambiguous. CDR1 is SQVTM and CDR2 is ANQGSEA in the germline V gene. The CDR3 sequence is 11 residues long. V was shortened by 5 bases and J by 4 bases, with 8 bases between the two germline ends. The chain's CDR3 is CSVHTGTEAFF. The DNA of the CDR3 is TGCAGCGTTCACACGGGCACTGAAGCTTTCTTT.

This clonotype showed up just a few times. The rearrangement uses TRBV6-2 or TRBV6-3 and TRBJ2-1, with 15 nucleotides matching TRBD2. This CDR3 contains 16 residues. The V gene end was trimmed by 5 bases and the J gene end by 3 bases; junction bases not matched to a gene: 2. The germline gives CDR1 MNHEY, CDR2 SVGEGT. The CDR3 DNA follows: TGTGCCAGCAGTCGGGGACTAGCGGGAGGCTACAATGAGCAGTTCTTC. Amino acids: CASSRGLAGGYNEQFF.